This is a list of T cell receptor beta chains from one sample in a study of OX40 agonist ivuxolimab in advanced cancers. Generated by immunoSEQ multiplex PCR, the TCRdb table keeps only in-frame clones and is missing some. The table records more than 35,000 clones, 65% to 80% of them present only once. The source material was CD4+ or CD8+ T cells sorted from blood, sampled in a trial of the OX40 agonist ivuxolimab. The receptor set was obtained from an adult with an advanced solid tumor such as melanoma, head and neck, liver or kidney cancer. Each CDR3 is given with its conserved first and last residue. D genes are given only for firm matches. A row's size may be missing; if present it is once, few, many or a size class.

CDR3: CASSRVQLTMGYTF
DNA: TGTGCCAGCAGCCGGGTACAGTTAACTATGGGCTACACCTTC
length: 14
D: .
J: TRBJ1-2
V: TRBV6-5
size: .

CDR3: CASSLGGAGTTSTDTQYF
DNA: TGTGCCAGCAGCTTAGGTGGAGCCGGGACAACTAGCACAGATACGCAGTATTTT
length: 18
D: .
J: TRBJ2-3
V: TRBV5-6
size: .

CDR3: CASSLGQGREQYF
DNA: TGTGCCAGCAGCTTAGGACAGGGCAGGGAGCAGTACTTC
length: 13
D: TRBD1
J: TRBJ2-7
V: TRBV7-4
size: .

CDR3: CASSLEGQGEAFF
DNA: TGTGCCAGCAGCTTAGAGGGACAGGGAGAAGCTTTCTTT
length: 13
D: TRBD1
J: TRBJ1-1
V: TRBV11-1
size: .

CDR3: CASSLASGGAGNEQFF
DNA: TGTGCCAGCAGCTTAGCGAGCGGGGGGGCAGGGAATGAGCAGTTCTTC
length: 16
D: TRBD2
J: TRBJ2-1
V: TRBV7-8
size: .

CDR3: CASSLGAGRKREQYF
DNA: TGTGCCAGCAGCTTAGGGGCCGGGAGAAAACGCGAGCAGTACTTC
length: 15
D: .
J: TRBJ2-7
V: TRBV11-1
size: .

CDR3: CASSESYGRSGELFF
DNA: TGCGCCAGCAGTGAGTCTTACGGGAGATCAGGGGAGCTGTTTTTT
length: 15
D: .
J: TRBJ2-2
V: TRBV10-1
size: .

CDR3: CASSLRVFGNLEQYF
DNA: TGTGCCAGCAGCTTAAGGGTGTTTGGTAACCTCGAGCAGTACTTC
length: 15
D: .
J: TRBJ2-7
V: TRBV11-2
size: .

CDR3: CASSLSVNNEQFF
DNA: TGTGCCAGCAGCTTATCTGTCAACAATGAGCAGTTCTTC
length: 13
D: .
J: TRBJ2-1
V: TRBV11-2
size: .

CDR3: CASSSGVKAGELFF
DNA: TGCGCCAGCAGCTCGGGGGTGAAGGCCGGGGAGCTGTTTTTT
length: 14
D: .
J: TRBJ2-2
V: TRBV5-1
size: once

CDR3: CASRPSGGPVRELFF
DNA: TGTGCCAGCAGACCTAGCGGGGGGCCTGTAAGGGAGCTGTTTTTT
length: 15
D: TRBD2
J: TRBJ2-2
V: TRBV27
size: .

CDR3: CASSPVWGDTEAFF
DNA: TGTGCCAGCTCACCTGTCTGGGGCGACACTGAAGCTTTCTTT
length: 14
D: .
J: TRBJ1-1
V: TRBV18
size: .

CDR3: CASSLAQTGSHEQYF
DNA: TGTGCCAGCAGCTTAGCCCAAACAGGGTCACACGAGCAGTACTTC
length: 15
D: .
J: TRBJ2-7
V: TRBV7-2
size: .

CDR3: CASSRTASYEQYF
DNA: TGTGCCAGTAGCCGGACAGCCTCCTACGAGCAGTACTTC
length: 13
D: .
J: TRBJ2-7
V: TRBV19
size: .

CDR3: CSAEREHEQYF
DNA: TGCAGTGCTGAGCGGGAGCACGAGCAGTACTTC
length: 11
D: TRBD2
J: TRBJ2-7
V: TRBV20-1
size: .

CDR3: CASSLGLGRTEAFF
DNA: TGTGCCAGCAGCTTAGGGTTGGGCCGGACTGAAGCTTTCTTT
length: 14
D: .
J: TRBJ1-1
V: TRBV7-2
size: .

CDR3: CASSGASGRDEQFF
DNA: TGTGCCAGCAGTGGGGCTAGCGGGCGAGATGAGCAGTTCTTC
length: 14
D: TRBD2
J: TRBJ2-1
V: TRBV2
size: .

CDR3: CASSWTGNYGYTF
DNA: TGTGCCAGCAGTTGGACAGGGAACTATGGCTACACCTTC
length: 13
D: TRBD1
J: TRBJ1-2
V: TRBV28
size: .

CDR3: CASSYLAGRRHF
DNA: TGTGCCAGCAGTTATCTAGCGGGGAGACGGCACTTC
length: 12
D: TRBD2
J: TRBJ2-7
V: TRBV5-6
size: .

CDR3: CASSPYSGGPYPTQYF
DNA: TGTGCCAGCAGCCCCTATAGCGGGGGGCCTTACCCAACGCAGTATTTT
length: 16
D: TRBD2
J: TRBJ2-3
V: TRBV7-2
size: .

CDR3: CASSLPGLGGYTF
DNA: TGTGCCAGCAGCTTACCGGGACTGGGTGGCTACACCTTC
length: 13
D: .
J: TRBJ1-2
V: TRBV11-2
size: .

CDR3: CASSSTGGMNEQFF
DNA: TGTGCCAGCAGCTCGACAGGGGGCATGAATGAGCAGTTCTTC
length: 14
D: TRBD1
J: TRBJ2-1
V: TRBV11-2
size: .

CDR3: CASNDIPFGNEQYF
DNA: TGTGCCAGCAACGACATACCTTTCGGGAACGAGCAGTACTTC
length: 14
D: .
J: TRBJ2-7
V: TRBV6-5
size: .

CDR3: CASSFGLVEQYF
DNA: TGTGCCAGCAGCTTCGGACTAGTCGAGCAGTACTTC
length: 12
D: TRBD2
J: TRBJ2-7
V: TRBV5-4
size: few

CDR3: CASSTRDGVNEQFF
DNA: TGCGCCAGTTCCACCCGGGACGGCGTCAATGAGCAGTTCTTC
length: 14
D: .
J: TRBJ2-1
V: TRBV10-1
size: .

CDR3: CASRPGRTGSTGELFF
DNA: TGTGCCAGTAGACCCGGGCGGACAGGGAGTACCGGGGAGCTGTTTTTT
length: 16
D: TRBD1
J: TRBJ2-2
V: TRBV19
size: .

CDR3: CASSLRILAGGHEQYF
DNA: TGTGCCAGCAGCTTACGGATACTAGCGGGAGGCCACGAGCAGTACTTC
length: 16
D: TRBD2
J: TRBJ2-7
V: TRBV7-9
size: .

CDR3: CASSPRQENYEQYF
DNA: TGTGCCAGCAGCCCGAGACAGGAGAACTACGAGCAGTACTTC
length: 14
D: .
J: TRBJ2-7
V: TRBV7-2
size: .